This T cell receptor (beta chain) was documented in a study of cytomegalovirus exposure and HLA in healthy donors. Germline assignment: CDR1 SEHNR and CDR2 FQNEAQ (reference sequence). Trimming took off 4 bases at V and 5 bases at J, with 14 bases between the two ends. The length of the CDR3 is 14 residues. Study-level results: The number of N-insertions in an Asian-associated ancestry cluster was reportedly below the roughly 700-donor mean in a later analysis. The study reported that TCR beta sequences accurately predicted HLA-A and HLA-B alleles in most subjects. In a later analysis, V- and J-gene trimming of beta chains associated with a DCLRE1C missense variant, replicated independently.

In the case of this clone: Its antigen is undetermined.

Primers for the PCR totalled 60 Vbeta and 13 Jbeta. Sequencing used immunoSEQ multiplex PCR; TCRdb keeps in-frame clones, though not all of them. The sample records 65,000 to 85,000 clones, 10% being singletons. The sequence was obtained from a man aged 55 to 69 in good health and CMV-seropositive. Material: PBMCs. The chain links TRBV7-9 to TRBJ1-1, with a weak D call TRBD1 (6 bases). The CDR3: CASSSSGAETEAFF. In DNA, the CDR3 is TGTGCCAGCAGCTCTTCAGGGGCCGAGACTGAAGCTTTCTTT.